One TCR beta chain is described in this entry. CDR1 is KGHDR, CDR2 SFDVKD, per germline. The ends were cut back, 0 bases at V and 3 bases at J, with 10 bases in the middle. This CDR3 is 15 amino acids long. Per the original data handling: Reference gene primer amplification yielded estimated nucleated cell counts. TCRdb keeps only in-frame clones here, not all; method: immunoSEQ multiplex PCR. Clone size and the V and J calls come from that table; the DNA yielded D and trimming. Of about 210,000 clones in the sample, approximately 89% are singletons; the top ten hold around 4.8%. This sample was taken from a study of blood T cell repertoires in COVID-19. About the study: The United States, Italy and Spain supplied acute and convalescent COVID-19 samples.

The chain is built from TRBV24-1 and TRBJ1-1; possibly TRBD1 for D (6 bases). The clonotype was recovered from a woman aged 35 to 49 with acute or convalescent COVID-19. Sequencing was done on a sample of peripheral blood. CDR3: CATSDLPHRDTEAFF. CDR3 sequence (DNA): TGTGCCACCAGTGATTTGCCCCACAGGGACACTGAAGCTTTCTTT.